The source of this TCR beta chain is a study of cytomegalovirus exposure and HLA in healthy donors (dated by TCRdb to between 2016 and 2019). Background for the entire study: According to an earlier analysis of 450 to 650 of the donors, about 180 million T cells yielded 120 million or so unique TCR beta sequences and 276 Gb of sequence data. Approximately 300 gigabases of sequencing data and around 90 million unique TCR sequences made up an early release that covered 500 to 650 HLA-typed donors. Of the 398 genotyped donors, 70% to 90% were placed in the genetic ancestry cluster associated with self-reported Caucasian donors. The study aimed to test whether signatures of past pathogen exposure could be identified by cataloging public T cell receptors. The study used immunosequencing to profile the T cell repertoires of 666 subjects and linked those repertoires to cytomegalovirus serostatus. In addition to the first cohort of 666 subjects, a separate validation cohort of approximately 110 different subjects was used. The study combined high-throughput TCR immunosequencing, statistical association of individual TCRs with disease status, and machine learning to predict cytomegalovirus infection status. In a later analysis, previously published TCR beta repertoires from several hundred donors were re-analyzed and high-resolution HLA genotyping was added so that TCR occurrence patterns could be studied. Rather than drawing on any new phenotypic data, the later analysis identified candidate immune exposures from TCR beta sequences and the way those sequences occurred across donors. To decide whether each TCR beta V gene segment behaved as functional or pseudogenic, an earlier analysis of approximately 600 of the donors relied on high-throughput TCR beta sequencing. Donor age, sex, ethnicity and CMV serostatus were compiled together with the repertoire data. Genome-wide SNP genotypes for about 65% of the roughly 700 donors were used in a later genetic analysis, which treated that subset as a discovery cohort. All discovery cohort repertoires had been generated on a single sequencing platform. HLA typing included class I and class II loci at four-digit resolution. The number of typed donors differed by locus: roughly 629-630 for A, B, C, DRB1 and DQB1; 500 to 550 for DQA1; 606 for DPA1; and some 470 for DPB1. Several DR-DQ haplotypes were treated as single units for association and clustering because of strong linkage in the cohort. On average, around 240,000 unique TCR beta nucleotide sequences were sequenced per donor among more than 350 genotyped donors of the cohort, with roughly 18% of those sequences being non-productive. Results the study describes overall, beyond this receptor: A later analysis found that most CMV-associated TCR beta chains appeared HLA-restricted, with HLA associations seemingly driven largely by CMV exposure. This cohort had only TCR beta chains sequenced, and the lack of alpha or paired-chain data limited which features could be detected. According to a later genetic analysis, donors in an Asian-associated ancestry cluster had fewer N-insertions in productive TCRs than the approximately 700-donor mean. In an earlier analysis of fewer than 700 of the donors, most TCR beta V segments appeared in productive rearrangements about 87% or about 30% of the time, broadly matching IMGT annotations. According to a later analysis, parvovirus B19, influenza, CMV and Epstein-Barr virus appeared linked to several top co-occurrence clusters. A further reported finding was that TCR beta sequences accurately predicted the HLA-A and HLA-B alleles for most subjects in the first cohort. A later genetic analysis associated a missense DCLRE1C variant with V-gene and J-gene trimming of TCR beta chains, and an independent cohort replicated the association. Some IMGT-functional V segments, including TRBV6-2 and TRBV6-3, could not be distinguished by the 87-base-pair reads and were therefore excluded. Presence/absence analyses assumed roughly uniform sequencing depth across donors, an assumption that may not hold. At a false discovery rate of 0.05, a later analysis linked 16,951 TCR beta sequences to specific HLA alleles. HLA typing was unavailable for some donors at each locus, so association tests used only the typed subset. Assigning TCR associations to individual alleles was difficult when HLA alleles, especially DR and DQ, strongly co-occurred. The sequencing pipeline was judged likely to have produced a cluster of highly shared sequence variants as a technical artifact. Across donors, most TCR sequences were observed very rarely, whereas some public TCRs were present in many individuals. Immune exposure information for the cohort was limited to CMV serostatus. In a later analysis, TCR association rates were found to vary across HLA loci, with the most associated TCRs seen for DRB1 alleles and the fewest for HLA-C alleles. A total of 164 TCR beta chains were listed by the study as associated with cytomegalovirus. Some 16 rarely observed V segments, including chromosome 9 orphons, were excluded from the earlier analysis of approximately 500 of the donors because counts were too low. In both the original and validation cohorts, the classifier was reported to diagnose cytomegalovirus status with high specificity and sensitivity. A later analysis found that HLA-associated TCR beta chains were more clonally expanded and had lower generation probabilities than equally common non-associated chains. In vitro tests confirmed that a few of the cytomegalovirus-associated TCR beta chains recognize cytomegalovirus antigens. Linkage disequilibrium might explain the correlated functional status among segregating V segments, but an unknown experimental factor could not be excluded. The authors suggested that the approach could potentially be generalized to other disease states and immunological phenotypes.

Measured from the cysteine to the phenylalanine, the CDR3 is 13 residues long. The sequence is cut down to CDR3 DNA, 39 bases in frame from base 1. CDR1 and CDR2, looked up from the germline V gene, are KGHSH and LQKENI. V drops 6 bases and J drops 7 bases, leaving 14 bases in between. The receptor library was made with the immunoSEQ multiplex PCR assay. The multiplex PCR relied on a mix of 60 forward primers for TCR Vbeta segments and 13 reverse primers for TCR Jbeta segments. A multiplex PCR assay on genomic DNA amplified the CDR3 region of rearranged TCR beta genes. The Illumina HiSeq System was used to sequence the amplified TCR beta libraries as 87-base-pair reads. Per the authors' processing: A later analysis counted about 80 million unique TCR beta chains across the 670 or so repertoires, and 9 million to 14 million of these chains were shared by at least two donors. Raw reads were error-corrected and collapsed into unique sequences with a nearest-neighbor algorithm that merged closely related sequences to remove PCR and sequencing errors. CDR3 sequences were aligned to IMGT reference sequences to assign V, D and J gene segments. For a sequence to be retained, at least a six-nucleotide match to both a V gene segment and a J gene segment was required. A rearrangement was called productive if the CDR3 had no stop codons and remained in frame with V and J, and every other rearrangement was called non-productive. Following IMGT convention, CDR3 was defined as the stretch from the second conserved V-encoded cysteine up to the conserved J-encoded phenylalanine. In an earlier analysis of roughly 610 of the donors, sequences lacking an unambiguous match to a single V gene segment were excluded. In an earlier analysis of approximately 610 of the donors, V segments were called functional above 56.7% productive rearrangements and were called segregating when the between-donor standard deviation exceeded 5%. A statistical classification framework was developed to diagnose cytomegalovirus status using the catalog of TCR beta chain sequences. V and J gene assignment, in a later analysis, came from comparing TCR nucleotide sequences with IMGT/GENE-DB human TR gene sequences. A later analysis assigned CDR3 sequences and most-parsimonious VDJ recombination scenarios with the TCRdist pipeline. A later analysis defined each TCR beta chain by its CDR3 amino acid sequence plus V-gene family, and excluded reads lacking a unique V-gene family. To address suspected cross-contamination and a sequencing artifact, a later analysis removed approximately 600 highly shared, low-generation-probability nucleotide sequences. For each public chain, a later analysis derived a clonal expansion index from normalized ranks of inferred template counts within each repertoire. In a later analysis, generation probabilities were computed using a VDJ recombination model fitted to out-of-frame rearrangements, and the results were checked against IGoR. Hypergeometric tests were used in a later analysis to score TCR-TCR, TCR-HLA and TCR-CMV co-occurrence, with a repertoire-size bias correction applied to the TCR pairs. To estimate false discovery rates, a later analysis permuted the HLA or CMV assignments 20 times. A later analysis grouped co-occurring TCRs with DBSCAN, adding TCRdist sequence similarity when clustering within HLA-allele-positive subsets. Co-occurrence clustering excluded repertoires with fewer than 30,000 or more than 120,000 public chains, plus five with anomalous nucleotide sharing. TCRdb limited this immuneACCESS table to in-frame rearrangements with V and J called. A share of clones is missing; checked studies link under half to unresolved V genes, and the rest is unexplained. Clone size and the V and J calls come from that table; the DNA yielded D and trimming. Per the sample table, the count is over 65,000 clones. The leading ten clones occupy 1.1% of the sample.

The cohort comprised some 680 healthy bone marrow donors. At the time of sampling, all cohort members were nominally healthy, though unrecorded immune exposures were likely present. The donor tested CMV seronegative and was one of the 352 seronegative cohort members. A peripheral blood sample was provided by each donor, and peripheral blood mononuclear cells were used for TCR beta sequencing. The Qiagen DNeasy Blood Extraction Kit was used to extract genomic DNA from the blood cell samples. Comments on this clone: The antigen this receptor binds is unknown.

The sequence was obtained from a young woman in good health and CMV-seronegative. Sequencing used PBMCs. The rearranged chain carries TRBV18 and TRBJ2-3; no D gene can be assigned with confidence. The CDR3 region has the sequence CASSLGRDNTQYF. Here is the DNA: TGTGCCAGCTCCCTCGGCAGAGACAATACGCAGTATTTT.